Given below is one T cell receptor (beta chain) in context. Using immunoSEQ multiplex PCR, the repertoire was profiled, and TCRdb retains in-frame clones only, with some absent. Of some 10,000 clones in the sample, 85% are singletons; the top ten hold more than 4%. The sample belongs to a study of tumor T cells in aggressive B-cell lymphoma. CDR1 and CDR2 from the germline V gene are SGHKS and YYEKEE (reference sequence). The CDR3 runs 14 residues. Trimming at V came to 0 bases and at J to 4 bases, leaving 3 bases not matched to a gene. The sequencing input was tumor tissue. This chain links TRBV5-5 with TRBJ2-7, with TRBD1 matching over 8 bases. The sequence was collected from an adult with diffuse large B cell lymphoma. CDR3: CASSLGGQVYEQYF. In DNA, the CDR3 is TGTGCCAGCAGCTTGGGGGGACAGGTGTACGAGCAGTACTTC.